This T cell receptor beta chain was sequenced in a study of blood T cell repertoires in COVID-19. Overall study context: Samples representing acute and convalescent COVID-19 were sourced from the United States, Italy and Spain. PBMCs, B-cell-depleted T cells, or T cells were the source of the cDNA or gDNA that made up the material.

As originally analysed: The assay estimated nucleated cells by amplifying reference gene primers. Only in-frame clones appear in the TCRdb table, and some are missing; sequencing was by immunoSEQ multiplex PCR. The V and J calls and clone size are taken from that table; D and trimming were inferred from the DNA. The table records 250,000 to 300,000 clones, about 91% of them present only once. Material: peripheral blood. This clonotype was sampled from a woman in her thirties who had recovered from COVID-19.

CDR3 amino acids: CASSPGQGGTYNSPLHF. The CDR3 region has the DNA TGTGCCAGCAGCCCCGGACAGGGAGGGACTTATAATTCACCCCTCCACTTT. The chain has TRBV7-2 and TRBJ1-6; 8 bases agree with TRBD1. CDR1 and CDR2 (germline): SGHTA, FQGNSA. The ends lost 5 bases at V and 4 bases at J; junction bases unmatched: 10. This CDR3 has 17 amino acids.